This TCR beta chain was recovered during a study of T cell repertoires in cytomegalovirus infection. Study in general: Public TCR beta signatures indicated both CMV infection and matching HLA type.

This CDR3 comprises 15 residues. Germline CDR1 and CDR2: MGHRA and YSYEKL. Trimming took 0 bases from V and 9 from J; bases not matched to a gene: 3. Whole-study results and caveats: The response measured ex vivo was dominated by TCR beta clonotypes (HLA-C-restricted and CMV-specific). Cumulative frequency of public TCR beta families picked out carriers of CMV plus the relevant HLA.

This clonotype appeared many times. Its antigen remains unknown. Each CDR3 protein gets one entry after TCRdb re-called the reads with MiXCR. The table has around 450,000 distinct CDR3 sequences, about 11% seen once. The chain joins TRBV4-1 to TRBJ1-6, with TRBD1 identical over 9 bases. The specimen was PBMCs. This sequence originates from a human donor in good health (CMV status not recorded). Some clones in this sample may be carry-over from other donors' samples. The CDR3 here is CASSQERDRASPLHF. The CDR3 DNA reads TGCGCCAGCAGCCAAGAGCGGGACAGGGCTTCACCCCTCCACTTT.